This is a list of T cell receptor beta chains from one sample in a study of early T cells in non-severe SARS-CoV-2 infection. TCRdb ran MiXCR on the 5' RACE reads and lists one entry per CDR3 protein. The sample holds approximately 58,000 distinct CDR3 sequences; about 5.9% are singletons and the top ten take over 3.5%. Input material: whole blood. These receptors all come from an adult who was a healthcare worker with PCR-confirmed SARS-CoV-2 infection or an uninfected control (not recorded which). CDR3s include the opening cysteine and the closing phenylalanine or tryptophan. A D gene is named only where the DNA matches it firmly. A clone size is listed for some rows: how often the clone was seen (once, few, many), or a class if it is expanded.

CDR3 DNA	CDR3 protein	clone size	D gene	J gene	V gene
TGTGCCAGCAGCCCTCGGACTAGCGGGGGGGCAGATACGCAGTATTTT	CASSPRTSGGADTQYF	many	TRBD2	TRBJ2-3	TRBV13
TGCAGTGCTAGAGATCTGGACAGTCTGGCCTACGAGCAGTACTTC	CSARDLDSLAYEQYF	NA	NA	TRBJ2-7	TRBV20-1
TGTGCCAGCAGCTCCAGACAGGGAAGAAATTCACCCCTCCACTTT	CASSSRQGRNSPLHF	few	TRBD1	TRBJ1-6	TRBV7-2
TGTGCCAGCAGAATTCCCGGCCAGGGGAGTGAGCAGTTCTTC	CASRIPGQGSEQFF	NA	NA	TRBJ2-1	TRBV7-6
TGTGCCAGCAGCTTAAGTACTTACGAGCAGTACTTC	CASSLSTYEQYF	many	NA	TRBJ2-7	TRBV7-9
TGTGCCTGGAGGGATACAGGAGCAGAAAAACTGTTTTTT	CAWRDTGAEKLFF	few	NA	TRBJ1-4	TRBV30
TGTGCCAGCAGCCCTGGACAGGTTACCAACCAAGAGACCCAGTACTTC	CASSPGQVTNQETQYF	few	TRBD1	TRBJ2-5	TRBV7-3
TGTGCCAGCACCCCGGACGGCATGAACACTGAAGCTTTCTTT	CASTPDGMNTEAFF	many	NA	TRBJ1-1	TRBV6-6
TGTGCCAGTTCCAACGCGGGGGGCTACAGCAATCAGCCCCAGCATTTT	CASSNAGGYSNQPQHF	many	NA	TRBJ1-5	TRBV19
TGTGCCAGCAGCCAAGATACAAGGTCCGCCGAGCACTACGAGCAGTACTTC	CASSQDTRSAEHYEQYF	many	NA	TRBJ2-7	TRBV4-2
TGTGCCAGCAGTGTTAAGGGGAACACTGAAGCTTTCTTT	CASSVKGNTEAFF	many	NA	TRBJ1-1	TRBV6-1
TGTGCCAGCAGCGGAGGACGGTCTAACTATGGCTACACCTTC	CASSGGRSNYGYTF	few	NA	TRBJ1-2	TRBV11-2
TGTGCCAGCAACCTGGGCGGAAGCAGGAACTATGGCTACACCTTC	CASNLGGSRNYGYTF	NA	NA	TRBJ1-2	TRBV11-2
TGCGCCAGCAGCTTGGCCGCCAGGGTTGAGCGAGAGACCCAGTACTTC	CASSLAARVERETQYF	many	NA	TRBJ2-5	TRBV5-1
TGCAGCGTTGCACAGACCTCTGGAAACACCATATATTTT	CSVAQTSGNTIYF	few	NA	TRBJ1-3	TRBV29-1
TGTGCCAGCAGCGAGACTAGCGGACACTACAATGAGCAGTTCTTC	CASSETSGHYNEQFF	few	TRBD2	TRBJ2-1	TRBV7-2
TGCGCCAGCAGACCCGGGACAGGGCCCTCACCCCTCCACTTT	CASRPGTGPSPLHF	many	TRBD1	TRBJ1-6	TRBV10-1
TGCAGTGCTAGAGTTCGGGGTGTTGGGAATTCACCCCTCCACTTT	CSARVRGVGNSPLHF	many	NA	TRBJ1-6	TRBV20-1
TGTGCCAGCCGTCACCGGGACAACCGAAACAATGAGCAGTTCTTC	CASRHRDNRNNEQFF	many	NA	TRBJ2-1	TRBV18
TGCAGTGCTCTGGGGGGAGCTAATGAAAAACTGTTTTTT	CSALGGANEKLFF	many	NA	TRBJ1-4	TRBV20-1
TGTGCCAGCAGCCCGGCGGCATCTGGACAGGGGTTCGGAAACTACAATGAGCAGTTCTTC	CASSPAASGQGFGNYNEQFF	few	TRBD1	TRBJ2-1	TRBV11-3
TGTGCCAGCAGCCTTTTCGGAGTCCCGGGACTCCTCACCGGCGAGCAGTACTTC	CASSLFGVPGLLTGEQYF	few	NA	TRBJ2-7	TRBV7-6
TGTGCCAGCAGCCAAGATCGGAGCAAGGGCCGTATGGGCTACACCTTC	CASSQDRSKGRMGYTF	NA	NA	TRBJ1-2	TRBV3-1
TGTGCCAGCAGCGGGGTGGGGCCGGATACGCAGTATTTT	CASSGVGPDTQYF	NA	NA	TRBJ2-3	TRBV5-5
TGTGCCAGCAGTCCCAGCGGGCGAGGCACCGGGGAGCTGTTTTTT	CASSPSGRGTGELFF	few	NA	TRBJ2-2	TRBV12-3/TRBV12-4
TGTGCCAGCAGACTACGGGATACGCAGTATTTT	CASRLRDTQYF	many	NA	TRBJ2-3	TRBV5-5
TGTGCCAGCAGCTTAAGTAGTTACGAGCAGTACTTC	CASSLSSYEQYF	many	NA	TRBJ2-7	TRBV7-2
TGTGCCAGCAGCGGGCGGGGGGTTGCTCAGTTCTTC	CASSGRGVAQFF	many	TRBD2	TRBJ2-1	TRBV7-6
TGTGCCAGCAGCGAGCCAGCCGGCGGGGACATTCAGTACTTC	CASSEPAGGDIQYF	NA	NA	TRBJ2-4	TRBV7-9